This note documents a single TCR beta chain sequence. Its specificity is not known. The data originate from a study of T cell responses to AZD1222 COVID-19 vaccine. Overall study results and limits: Spike-specific TCR repertoires showed rising breadth and depth after two AZD1222 doses.

Generated by immunoSEQ multiplex PCR, the TCRdb table keeps only in-frame clones and is missing some. The sample shows 150,000 to 200,000 clones, 75% to 95% of them seen only once. V lost 6 bases and J 7 bases, leaving 22 bases between the germline ends. This CDR3 spans 16 amino acids. Germline assignment: CDR1 MNHEY and CDR2 SVGEGT. This clonotype was sampled from an adult in good health. The rearrangement uses TRBV6-2 or TRBV6-3 and TRBJ1-5, with D maybe TRBD1 (6 bases). This specimen consisted of peripheral blood, obtained on day 0 of AZD1222 vaccination. CDR3 sequence reads: CASSPAGEGVGQPQHF. CDR3 bases: TGTGCCAGCAGCCCGGCGGGGGAGGGGGTTGGACAGCCCCAGCATTTT.